Listed here is a single T cell receptor (beta chain). What it binds is unknown. Germline V gene lookup returns CDR1 SGHRS and CDR2 YFSETQ. The CDR3 has 13 amino acids. Trimming cost V 1 base and J 5 bases, with 9 bases left between them. The data stem from a study of T-cell memory formation after mild COVID-19. Study results and limitations: What remained unconfirmed was the SARS-CoV-2 specificity of second-wave clones peaking on day 37.

MiXCR was run by TCRdb on the 5' RACE reads, yielding one entry per CDR3 protein. The repertoire holds a few hundred thousand distinct CDR3 sequences, roughly 23% seen once, with around 13% in the top ten. The chain joins TRBV5-1 to TRBJ1-1, with D maybe TRBD1 (6 bases). What was sequenced was PBMCs or a T cell subset sorted from them (not recorded which). This TCR was sampled from an adult woman who had mild COVID-19 (a few samples of this study predate the infection). Cell type and time point are not known. CDR3 sequence (DNA): TGCGCCAGCAGCTTGACAGGGTTAACTGAAGCTTTCTTT. It yields the protein CASSLTGLTEAFF.